This TCR beta chain emerged from a study of blood T cell repertoires in COVID-19. Study context: Acute-phase and convalescent COVID-19 samples originated in the United States, Italy and Spain. The cDNA or gDNA used as material had been derived from T cells, B-cell-depleted T cells, or PBMCs.

Authors' processing steps: Reference gene primer amplification gave nucleated cell count estimates. Repertoires were generated with immunoSEQ multiplex PCR, while TCRdb's copy carries only in-frame clones and drops some. V, J and clone size are those of that table, while D and trimming were read from the DNA. The sample has 95,000 to 150,000 clones; 85% are singletons. This CDR3 is 13 amino acids long. Germline V gene lookup returns CDR1 KGHDR and CDR2 SFDVKD. Trimming took 5 bases from V and 5 from J; bases not matched to a gene: 4. The source of this sequence is a man older than 75 with acute or convalescent COVID-19. The chain couples TRBV24-1 to TRBJ1-2, with TRBD1 identical over 7 bases. Sequences were obtained from peripheral blood. As DNA, the CDR3 is TGTGCCACCAGTGTCGGGGACAGTTATGGCTACACCTTC. It codes for CATSVGDSYGYTF.